These T cell receptor beta chains were read from a single sample in a study of CD8+CD57+ T cells in acquired aplastic anemia. TCRdb called the reads again in MiXCR, with one record for every CDR3 protein. The sample has hundreds of thousands of distinct CDR3 sequences; 65% to 75% are singletons. The sample comprised sorted CD4+, CD8+, or CD8+CD57+ T cells (not recorded which) from PBMCs. These receptors were taken from a human donor in good health, serving as a control. Each CDR3 is given without its conserved first and last residue.

J | V | CDR3
TRBJ1-2 | TRBV19 | ASSIARQNGYT
TRBJ2-7 | TRBV7-9 | ASSLQGDGPQQQY
TRBJ2-5 | TRBV20-1 | SAVIGSRETQY
TRBJ2-2 | TRBV9 | ASSHYGDGELF
TRBJ2-1 | TRBV20-1 | SASTGLGIDEQF
TRBJ2-3 | TRBV7-2 | ASSLRANTGEL
TRBJ2-7 | TRBV2 | ASRRNREDYEQY
TRBJ2-3 | TRBV20-1 | SATSGGGDTQY
TRBJ2-5 | TRBV5-5 | ASSPAGTESETQY
TRBJ2-2 | TRBV20-1 | SAPGLAGNTGELF
TRBJ2-7 | TRBV6-4 | ATNAGQDTYEQY
TRBJ1-5 | TRBV12-5 | ASGLVGRVWNQPQH
TRBJ2-7 | TRBV5-1 | ASSLTGSYQY
TRBJ1-3 | TRBV6-2/TRBV6-3 | ASRDSTGNTIY
TRBJ1-2 | TRBV6-6 | ASSYRRDYGYT
TRBJ1-1 | TRBV7-2 | ASSWTGDVSEAF
TRBJ1-2 | TRBV5-4 | ASRSARNNYGYT
TRBJ2-3 | TRBV7-2 | ASSRDGHQAHGHY
TRBJ2-3 | TRBV5-1 | ASSSGTFRTDTQY
TRBJ1-2 | TRBV9 | ASSEGPGREQYYT
TRBJ1-5 | TRBV24-1 | ATSDTGGTHQPQH
TRBJ2-7 | TRBV7-2 | ASSTPPSGLSTVYEQY
TRBJ2-3 | TRBV27 | ASSFPGRGTQY
TRBJ2-3 | TRBV29-1 | SVGLFTDTQY
TRBJ2-5 | TRBV30 | AWSVREDGTQY
TRBJ1-1 | TRBV5-1 | ASSLSPGGTNTEAF
TRBJ1-4 | TRBV19 | ASSPGTGAEKLF
TRBJ2-5 | TRBV7-6 | ASSSAQHQPQQFQH